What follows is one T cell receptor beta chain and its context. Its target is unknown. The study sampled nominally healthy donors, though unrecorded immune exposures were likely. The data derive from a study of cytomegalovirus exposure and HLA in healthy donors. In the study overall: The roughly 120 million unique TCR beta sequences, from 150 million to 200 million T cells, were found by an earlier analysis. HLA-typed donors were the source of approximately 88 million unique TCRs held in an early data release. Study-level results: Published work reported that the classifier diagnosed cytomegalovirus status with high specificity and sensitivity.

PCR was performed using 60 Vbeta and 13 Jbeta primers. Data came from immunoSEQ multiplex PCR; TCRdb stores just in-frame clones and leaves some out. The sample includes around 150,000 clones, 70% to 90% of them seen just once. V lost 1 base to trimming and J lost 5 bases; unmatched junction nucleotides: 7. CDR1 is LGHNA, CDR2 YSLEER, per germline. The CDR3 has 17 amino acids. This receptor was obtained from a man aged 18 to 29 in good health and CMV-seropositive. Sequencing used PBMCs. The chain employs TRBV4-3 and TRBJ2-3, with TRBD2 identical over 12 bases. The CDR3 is CASSQAPSGGALDTQYF. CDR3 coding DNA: TGCGCCAGCAGCCAAGCGCCTAGCGGGGGGGCGTTAGATACGCAGTATTTT.